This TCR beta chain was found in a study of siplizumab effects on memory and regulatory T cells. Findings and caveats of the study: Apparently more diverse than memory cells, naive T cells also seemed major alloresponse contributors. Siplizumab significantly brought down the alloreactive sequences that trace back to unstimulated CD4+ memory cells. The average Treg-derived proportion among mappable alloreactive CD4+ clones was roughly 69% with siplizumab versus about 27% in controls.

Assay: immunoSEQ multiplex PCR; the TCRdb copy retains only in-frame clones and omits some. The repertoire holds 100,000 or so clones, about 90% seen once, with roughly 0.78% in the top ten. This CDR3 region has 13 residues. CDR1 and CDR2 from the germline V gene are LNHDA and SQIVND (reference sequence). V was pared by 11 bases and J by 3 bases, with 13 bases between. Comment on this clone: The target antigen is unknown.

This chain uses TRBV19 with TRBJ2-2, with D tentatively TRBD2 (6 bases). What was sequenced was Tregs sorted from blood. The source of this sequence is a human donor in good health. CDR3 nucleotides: TGTGCCTGTGGCGGGACCTACACCGGGGAGCTGTTTTTT. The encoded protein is CACGGTYTGELFF.